The following is a T cell receptor (beta chain) sequence with its context. The antigen remains unidentified. CDR1 is MDHEN and CDR2 is SYDVKM in the germline V gene. The V segment lost 3 bases and the J segment 7 bases; nucleotides outside the gene matches: 5. This CDR3 comprises 14 residues. The sample is drawn from a study of beta chain features in type 1 diabetes. Across the whole study: In age, gender and cell yields, patients were similar to healthy donors.

The authors took one heparinised blood draw, averaging roughly 120 mL, from each donor. The authors reverse transcribed all of the isolated RNA, so sequencing captured expressed TCRB transcripts. This table comes from immunoSEQ multiplex PCR, and its TCRdb copy is limited to in-frame clones, with some not included. The table includes fewer than 350,000 clones, 15% detected once. Study-level points and caveats: Among patients with Type 1 diabetes, TCRB CDR3s were moderately but significantly shorter in every one of the four CD4+ subsets. No resolution was reached here on whether HLA type influences TCRB rearrangement. Researchers cautioned that cDNA sequencing could over-represent cells with high TCR expression.

The sequencing sample was made of naive CD4+ T cells from blood. The chain uses TRBV28 and TRBJ2-1, with 8 bases identical to TRBD1. The TCR was taken from a man aged 18 to 35 with type 1 diabetes. The CDR3 DNA reads TGTGCCAGCAGTTTGGCAGGGGGCAAGAATGAGCAGTTCTTC. Translated: CASSLAGGKNEQFF.